This paragraph reports one TCR beta chain. The target of this receptor is not known. Qualities for individual bases were not recorded, and no much larger clone is one base off. This sample is part of a study of blood T cell repertoires in COVID-19 (dated by TCRdb to 2018 to 2021). The study in broad terms: Collaborator samples came from the United States, Italy and Spain and covered acute and convalescent phases of COVID-19. The prospective study material was composed of cDNA or gDNA derived from T cells, B-cell-depleted T cells, or PBMCs. Deeply sampled blood TCRbeta repertoires from subjects exposed to, actively infected with, or recovered from COVID-19 were included in the dataset. The repertoires were released in a freely available public database meant as a resource for research on the immune response to SARS-CoV-2. Samples were obtained from the ongoing ImmuneRACE study (first 160 participants) and from some 1,300 subjects provided by 6 global collaborators. A de-identified subject ID, COVID-19 status, age in years and sex were almost always included in the sample metadata. Where HLA class I and class II types were available, the types were taken from metadata supplied by the sample provider, not from assay-based typing. The investigation overall reported the following: The quantity of clinical and demographic metadata differed by source and by participant and was supplied without curation.

At one collaborating source in Seattle, patients were enrolled during active infection and were followed longitudinally through the course of disease. The collaborating institutions used their own protocols to collect whole blood in K2EDTA tubes. For TCRbeta analysis, collaborators shipped samples as frozen whole blood, isolated PBMCs, or DNA extracted from either of those sample types. V ends up 4 bases short and J 4 bases short, with an unmatched junction base count of 6. The germline V gene (reference sequence) gives CDR1 as SGHKS and CDR2 as YYEKEE. From cysteine to phenylalanine, the CDR3 is 15 amino acids long. CDR3 DNA only is kept here, 45 bases in frame from base 1. TCRbeta CDR3 regions were amplified from genomic DNA using the immunoSEQ Assay, a bias-controlled multiplex PCR. The study's processing was this. Nucleated cell counts per sample were estimated from amplification of reference gene primers within the assay. To quantify the absolute abundance of each unique TCRbeta CDR3 rearrangement, sequence reads were collapsed and filtered. For each sample, productive Simpson clonality was calculated as the square root of Simpson's diversity index over productive rearrangements. The source is immuneACCESS, and TCRdb retained only in-frame sequences with V and J called. Part of the clones is not carried over; for the studies checked, unresolved V genes explain less than half of this, and the remainder is unexplained. V, J and clone size derive from that table, while D and trimming were established from the DNA sequence. The sample table shows about 220,000 clones, and 85% are seen once. The ten biggest clones cover approximately 2.4% of the sample.

The chain links TRBV5-5 with TRBJ2-5; 11 bases in the junction line up with TRBD2. The origin of this receptor is a woman aged 70-85 years with COVID-19, enrolled during active disease. The sample comprised peripheral blood. The sequenced DNA: TGTGCCAGCAGCCCTCTAGCGGGGGGTGGAGAGACCCAGTACTTC. Its translation reads: CASSPLAGGGETQYF.